This passage covers 31 T cell receptor beta chains from one sample sequenced in a study of OX40 agonist ivuxolimab in advanced cancers. The method was immunoSEQ multiplex PCR; TCRdb's version includes in-frame clones alone and lacks a portion of them. The table includes 25,000 to 30,000 clones, about 86% detected once. This material consisted of CD4+ or CD8+ T cells sorted from blood, taken in a trial of the OX40 agonist ivuxolimab. The receptors come from an adult with an advanced solid tumor such as melanoma, head and neck, liver or kidney cancer.

The chain employs TRBV7-9 and TRBJ1-1; D is uncertain. CDR1 and CDR2 (germline): SEHNR, FQNEAQ (reference sequence). The CDR3 contains 12 residues. V lost 5 bases to trimming and J lost 6 bases, with 10 bases between them. CDR3 sequence reads: CASSPVVAEAFF. CDR3 bases: TGTGCCAGCAGCCCGGTTGTGGCTGAAGCTTTCTTT. Supplemented by reference TRBV7-9 and TRBJ1-1, the full variable domain reads DTGVSQNPRHKITKRGQNVTFRCDPISEHNRLYWYRQTLGQGPEFLTYFQNEAQLEKSRLLSDRFSAERPKGSFSTLEIQRTEQGDSAMYLCASSPVVAEAFFGQGTRLTVV.

This clone was recorded a few times. The rearrangement uses TRBV7-9 and TRBJ2-7; D is possibly TRBD1 or TRBD2 (5 bases each). V was shortened by 4 bases and J by 4 bases, with 11 bases between the two germline ends. The CDR3 is 13 amino acids. The germline V gene encodes CDR1 SEHNR and CDR2 FQNEAQ (reference sequence). CDR3 DNA: TGTGCCAGCAGCTACGGGGACGGTTACGAGCAGTACTTC. Its translation is CASSYGDGYEQYF.

The chain recombines TRBV4-1 with TRBJ2-3; no firm D call. V was clipped by 1 base and J by 4 bases, with 12 bases between them. The CDR3 extends over 15 amino acids. CDR1 and CDR2 from the germline V gene are MGHRA and YSYEKL. The CDR3 DNA follows: TGCGCCAGCAGCCAAGCGGCCCGCTCCGCAGATACGCAGTATTTT. Its protein is CASSQAARSADTQYF.

The J gene is TRBJ1-1, the V gene TRBV7-9; D possibly corresponds to TRBD1 (6 bases). Trimming removed 4 bases from V and 1 base from J, with 13 bases in between. The germline V gene has CDR1 SEHNR and CDR2 FQNEAQ (reference sequence). The CDR3 loop spans 15 amino acids. Written as DNA, the CDR3 is TGTGCCAGCAGCTCCCGGGACACAAAGAACACTGAAGCTTTCTTT. Its protein product is CASSSRDTKNTEAFF. Combining the CDR3 with reference TRBV7-9 and TRBJ1-1 gives the whole variable domain DTGVSQNPRHKITKRGQNVTFRCDPISEHNRLYWYRQTLGQGPEFLTYFQNEAQLEKSRLLSDRFSAERPKGSFSTLEIQRTEQGDSAMYLCASSSRDTKNTEAFFGQGTRLTVV.

The chain combines TRBV7-9 with TRBJ2-5; D is unresolved. Germline V gene lookup returns CDR1 SEHNR and CDR2 FQNEAQ (reference sequence). The CDR3 consists of 15 residues. V was cut by 1 base and J by 1 base, with 10 bases left in between. Here the CDR3 reads CASSLGRPPQETQYF. In nucleotides, the CDR3 is TGTGCCAGCAGCTTAGGCAGGCCACCCCAAGAGACCCAGTACTTC. The variable domain in full, with the rest retrieved from reference TRBV7-9 and TRBJ2-5, is DTGVSQNPRHKITKRGQNVTFRCDPISEHNRLYWYRQTLGQGPEFLTYFQNEAQLEKSRLLSDRFSAERPKGSFSTLEIQRTEQGDSAMYLCASSLGRPPQETQYFGPGTRLLVL.

The CDR3 loop reads CASSTDRARPQHF. CDR3 coding DNA: TGTGCCAGCAGCACAGACCGTGCACGGCCCCAGCATTTT. J is TRBJ1-5 and V is TRBV27; D unclear. The CDR3 contains 13 residues. Germline V CDR1 and CDR2: MNHEY, SMNVEV (reference sequence). The V gene lost 6 bases and the J gene lost 9 bases, with 15 bases spanning the gap.

The J gene is TRBJ1-6, the V gene TRBV6-6; 7 nucleotides align to TRBD1. V lost 5 bases and J lost 0; bases outside the gene matches: 4. CDR1 and CDR2 from the germline V gene are MNHNY and SVGAGI (reference sequence). The CDR3 loop spans 16 amino acids. The CDR3: CASSRDRVSYNSPLHF. In DNA, the CDR3 is TGTGCCAGCAGTAGAGACAGGGTCTCCTATAATTCACCCCTCCACTTT.

This clone has a handful of counts. This rearrangement joins TRBV23-1 to TRBJ1-2; the D is unclear. TRBV23-1 is identified as an open reading frame with a role that is uncertain. The CDR3 runs to 14 residues. V was pared by 7 bases and J by 7 bases, with 19 bases between. Here the CDR3 reads CASTSWQILGGYTF. CDR3 sequence (DNA): TGCGCCAGCACTTCTTGGCAGATACTGGGTGGCTACACCTTC.

The chain carries TRBV5-1 and TRBJ2-7; D is uncertain. V was cut by 4 bases and J by 5 bases, with 19 bases left in between. Germline loops: CDR1 SGHRS, CDR2 YFSETQ. This CDR3 is 15 amino acids long. The CDR3 here is CASSLVTARWHEQYF. Here the CDR3 DNA reads TGCGCCAGCAGCCTGGTGACCGCTCGGTGGCACGAGCAGTACTTC.

The chain is built from TRBV6-5 and TRBJ1-2; D is undetermined. Trimming shortened V by 6 bases and J by 4 bases, and 12 bases separated the two germline ends. Germline lookup yields CDR1 MNHEY and CDR2 SVGAGI. The length of the CDR3 is 13 residues. The CDR3 nucleotides read TGTGCCAGCAGGATAAACCTCGGCTATGGCTACACCTTC. As protein: CASRINLGYGYTF.

This chain uses TRBV6-5 with TRBJ2-1; possibly TRBD2 for D (6 bases). Germline lookup yields CDR1 MNHEY and CDR2 SVGAGI. V was clipped by 6 bases and J by 4 bases, with 10 bases between them. This CDR3 has 13 residues. CDR3 residues: CASSGSTYNEQFF. The DNA for the CDR3 is TGTGCCAGCAGCGGGAGCACTTACAATGAGCAGTTCTTC.

The gene calls are TRBV19 and TRBJ2-1, with D possibly matching TRBD2 (7 bases). The V gene's germline CDR1 is LNHDA and CDR2 SQIVND (reference sequence). Trimming cost V 3 bases and J 7 bases, with 13 bases left between them. The CDR3 is made up of 14 amino acids. The CDR3 nucleotides read TGTGCCAGTAGTATCGGGGGGCCTAGTAATGAGCAGTTCTTC. The encoded protein is CASSIGGPSNEQFF.

This chain uses TRBV4-1 with TRBJ1-1, with TRBD1 as a possible D gene (5 bases). This CDR3 is 12 amino acids long. Trimming pared 1 base from V and 7 bases from J, leaving 7 bases between. CDR1 MGHRA and CDR2 YSYEKL come from the germline V gene. Here the CDR3 reads CASSQGRDEAFF. The CDR3 DNA reads TGCGCCAGCAGCCAAGGCAGGGATGAAGCTTTCTTT.

CDR3 loop: CASRGTGTDGYTF. DNA for the CDR3: TGTGCCAGTAGGGGGACAGGGACGGATGGCTACACCTTC. The chain has TRBV19 and TRBJ1-2; 9 bases align to TRBD1. Losses at the gene ends were 6 bases for V and 6 bases for J; bases not matched to a gene: 5. There are 13 residues in the CDR3. CDR1 and CDR2 from the germline V gene are LNHDA and SQIVND (reference sequence). The complete variable domain, with remaining parts taken from reference TRBV19 and TRBJ1-2, reads DGGITQSPKYLFRKEGQNVTLSCEQNLNHDAMYWYRQDPGQGLRLIYYSQIVNDFQKGDIAEGYSVSREKKESFPLTVTSAQKNPTAFYLCASRGTGTDGYTFGSGTRLTVV.

This chain uses TRBV9 with TRBJ2-3; 12 bases are a match to TRBD2. CDR3 size: 16 residues. With 1 base clipped from V and 2 bases from J, the junction kept 2 bases outside the gene matches. Germline V gene sequence: CDR1 SGDLS, CDR2 YYNGEE. CDR3 nucleotides: TGTGCCAGCAGCGTACGACTAGCGGGGGACACAGATACGCAGTATTTT. This gives the protein CASSVRLAGDTDTQYF. Together with reference TRBV9 and TRBJ2-3, the CDR3 gives the full variable domain: DSGVTQTPKHLITATGQRVTLRCSPRSGDLSVYWYQQSLDQGLQFLIQYYNGEERAKGNILERFSAQQFPDLHSELNLSSLELGDSALYFCASSVRLAGDTDTQYFGPGTRLTVL.

This clone has just one count. Other nucleotide sequences in the sample specify the same CDR3. This sequence joins TRBV5-6 and TRBJ2-7; D possibly corresponds to TRBD2 (6 bases). The V end lost 3 bases, the J end lost 1 base, and 14 bases lay between the germline ends. The CDR3 has 15 residues. Per germline, CDR1 SGHDT and CDR2 YYEEEE. The CDR3 DNA reads as TGTGCCAGCAGCTGGGGGGTGGGGGGTTCCTACGAGCAGTACTTC. Amino acids: CASSWGVGGSYEQYF.

The chain recombines TRBV15 with TRBJ1-5; D ambiguous. V was clipped by 6 bases and J by 15 bases, with 18 bases between them. The CDR3 consists of 12 residues. Looked up from germline, CDR1 is LNHNV and CDR2 is YYDKDF (reference sequence). This CDR3 is CATSIEPLNRHF. The DNA of the CDR3 is TGTGCCACCAGTATAGAGCCCCTCAACAGGCATTTT.

By share, this clone counts as medium-sized. The chain has TRBV7-9 and TRBJ1-1; D is uncertain. Germline CDR1 is SEHNR and CDR2 is FQNEAQ (reference sequence). This CDR3 has 14 residues. V dropped 1 base and J dropped 4 bases, with 10 bases sitting between them. Here the CDR3 reads CASSLETSATEAFF. The CDR3 bases are TGTGCCAGCAGCTTAGAGACCTCGGCCACTGAAGCTTTCTTT. Drawing the rest from reference TRBV7-9 and TRBJ1-1, the complete variable domain is DTGVSQNPRHKITKRGQNVTFRCDPISEHNRLYWYRQTLGQGPEFLTYFQNEAQLEKSRLLSDRFSAERPKGSFSTLEIQRTEQGDSAMYLCASSLETSATEAFFGQGTRLTVV.

V is TRBV7-2 and J is TRBJ2-1; tentative D call: TRBD1 (5 bases). Germline CDR1 SGHTA, CDR2 FQGNSA. Deletions cut 5 bases from V and 10 bases from J, with 12 bases between. The CDR3 loop spans 12 amino acids. The CDR3 DNA reads as TGTGCCAGCAGCCCTCAGGGTAAAGAGCAGTTCTTC. It is translated as CASSPQGKEQFF.

This clone was recorded once. The chain links TRBV7-6 to TRBJ2-4, with 7 bases lining up with TRBD1. Germline-derived CDR1 and CDR2 are SGHVS and FNYEAQ. This CDR3 is 15 amino acids long. J lost 7 bases, V lost 6 bases, and 12 bases had no gene match. The CDR3 is CASSSRQGSFNIQYF. DNA of the CDR3: TGTGCCAGCAGTTCTCGACAGGGCTCGTTCAACATTCAGTACTTC. The full variable domain, its missing parts supplied by reference TRBV7-6 and TRBJ2-4, is GAGVSQSPRYKVTKRGQDVALRCDPISGHVSLYWYRQALGQGPEFLTYFNYEAQQDKSGLPNDRFSAERPEGSISTLTIQRTEQRDSAMYRCASSSRQGSFNIQYFGAGTRLSVL.

This clone has only one observation. The CDR3 DNA is TGTGCCAGCAGTTGGGGCACCGGGGAGCTGTTTTTT. It yields the protein CASSWGTGELFF. This chain links TRBV2 with TRBJ2-2; D is uncertain. Germline V gene lookup returns CDR1 SNHLY and CDR2 FYNNEI. There are 12 residues in the CDR3. Trimming took 5 bases from V and 4 from J, leaving 5 bases between them.

The chain combines TRBV6-6 with TRBJ1-5; 7 nucleotides agree with TRBD1. CDR1 and CDR2 (germline): MNHNY, SVGAGI (reference sequence). V lost 2 bases and J lost 4; bases outside the gene matches: 8. The CDR3 contains 16 residues. CDR3 nucleotide sequence: TGTGCCAGCAGTTACCTGGGGCAGGGGGGAAATCAGCCCCAGCATTTT. Amino acids: CASSYLGQGGNQPQHF.

By its share, this clone is medium-sized. This chain links TRBV15 with TRBJ1-6; D is ambiguous. This CDR3 contains 18 residues. The germline V and J ends were trimmed by 0 bases and 9 bases, with 21 bases remaining between them. CDR1 is LNHNV and CDR2 is YYDKDF in the germline V gene (reference sequence). CDR3 sequence: CATSRDLIGPPGSSPLHF. DNA for the CDR3: TGTGCCACCAGCAGAGATCTGATCGGGCCACCCGGGAGTTCACCCCTCCACTTT. Full variable domain (remainder filled in from reference TRBV15 and TRBJ1-6): DAMVIQNPRYQVTQFGKPVTLSCSQTLNHNVMYWYQQKSSQAPKLLFHYYDKDFNNEADTPDNFQSRRPNTSFCFLDIRSPGLGDTAMYLCATSRDLIGPPGSSPLHFGNGTRLTVT.

The J gene is TRBJ2-1, the V gene TRBV11-2; 9 bases fit TRBD2. The CDR3 runs to 16 residues. CDR1 is SGHAT and CDR2 is FQNNGV in the germline V gene. With V trimmed by 5 bases and J by 0 bases, 5 bases remained unmatched. The CDR3 here is CASSLRLADSYNEQFF. The CDR3 DNA sequence: TGTGCCAGCAGCCTGAGACTAGCGGACTCCTACAATGAGCAGTTCTTC.

The J gene is TRBJ1-4, the V gene TRBV19; no firm D call. The V and J ends lost 1 base and 8 bases respectively, with 11 bases between them. This CDR3 is built from 14 residues. Germline lookup yields CDR1 LNHDA and CDR2 SQIVND (reference sequence). CDR3 sequence reads: CASSIVPVREKLFF. DNA for the CDR3: TGTGCCAGTAGTATAGTTCCGGTCCGGGAAAAACTGTTTTTT.

The V gene is TRBV15, the J gene TRBJ2-5, with TRBD2 as a possible D gene (5 bases). There are 15 residues in the CDR3. Germline V gene sequence: CDR1 LNHNV, CDR2 YYDKDF (reference sequence). The V end was cut by 3 bases, the J end by 2 bases, with 13 bases between. CDR3 loop: CATSRNRRGQETQYF. DNA of the CDR3: TGTGCCACCAGCAGGAACCGCCGGGGACAAGAGACCCAGTACTTC.

The V call is TRBV14, the J call TRBJ2-7; D unclear. V was trimmed by 0 bases and J by 4 bases, leaving 7 bases between them. Per germline, CDR1 SGHDN and CDR2 FVKESK. There are 13 residues in the CDR3. The CDR3 loop reads CASSQEQKYEQYF. Here the CDR3 DNA reads TGTGCCAGCAGCCAAGAACAGAAGTACGAGCAGTACTTC.

The rearrangement links TRBV29-1 to TRBJ2-1; 7 nucleotides agree with TRBD2. The V segment lost 7 bases and the J segment 4 bases; nucleotides outside the gene matches: 1. The V gene's germline CDR1 is SQVTM and CDR2 ANQGSEA. This CDR3 contains 11 residues. The CDR3 region has the DNA TGCAGCGCGGGGGGTTACAATGAGCAGTTCTTC. It codes for CSAGGYNEQFF.

The chain joins TRBV14 to TRBJ2-1; D not resolved. Germline V gene lookup returns CDR1 SGHDN and CDR2 FVKESK. CDR3 length: 14 residues. Trimming stripped 0 bases from V and 6 bases from J, with 9 bases between. The CDR3 DNA reads TGTGCCAGCAGCCAAGAGTTGGGATCCAATGAGCAGTTCTTC. It codes for CASSQELGSNEQFF.

With respect to this clone: Relative to the germline gene, one junction end is altered; a read error may explain this. The chain is built from TRBV7-7 and TRBJ2-1; 11 bases fit TRBD2. CDR1 and CDR2 from the germline V gene are SSHAT and FNYEAQ (reference sequence). There are 16 residues in the CDR3. In nucleotides, the CDR3 is TGTGCTAGCAGCCCCCATAGCGGGAGGGTGGCAAATGAGCAGTTCTTC. Amino acid sequence: CASSPHSGRVANEQFF.

The chain combines TRBV7-6 with TRBJ1-5; D gene unclear. Germline CDR1 SGHVS, CDR2 FNYEAQ. The CDR3 is 13 amino acids. The germline V and J ends were trimmed by 2 bases and 5 bases, with 7 bases remaining between them. CDR3 amino acids: CASSLNADQPQHF. DNA of the CDR3: TGTGCCAGCAGCTTAAATGCAGATCAGCCCCAGCATTTT.